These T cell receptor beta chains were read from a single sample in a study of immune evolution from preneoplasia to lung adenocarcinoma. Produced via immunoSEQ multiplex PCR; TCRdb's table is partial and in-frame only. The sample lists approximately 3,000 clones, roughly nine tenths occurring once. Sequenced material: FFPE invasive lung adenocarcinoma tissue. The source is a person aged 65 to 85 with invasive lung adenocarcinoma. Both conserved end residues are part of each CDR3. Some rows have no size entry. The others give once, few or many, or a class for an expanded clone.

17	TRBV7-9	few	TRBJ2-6	CASSLRWGAPGANVLTF
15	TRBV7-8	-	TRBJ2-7	CASSSKQGPSYEQYF
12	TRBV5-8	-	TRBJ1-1	CASSVSDTEAFF
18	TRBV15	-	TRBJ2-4	CATSRETSKGVAKNIQYF
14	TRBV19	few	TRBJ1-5	CASDTRDSNQPQHF
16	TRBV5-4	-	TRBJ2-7	CASSWSTGIRSYEQYF
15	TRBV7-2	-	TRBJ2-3	CASSFDRENTDTQYF
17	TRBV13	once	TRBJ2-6	CASSLIGGGAGANVLTF
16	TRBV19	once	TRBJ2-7	CASSTLVAGGPYEQYF
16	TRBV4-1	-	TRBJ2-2	CASSQEEGWKTGELFF
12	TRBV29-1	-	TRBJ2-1	CSAGTSGAQQFF
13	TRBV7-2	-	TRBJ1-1	CASSVDRVAEAFF
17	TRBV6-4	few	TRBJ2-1	CASSEGLAGGHGVEQFF
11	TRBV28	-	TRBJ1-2	CASSSKVGYTF
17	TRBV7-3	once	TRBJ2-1	CASSLKGGLAGPNEQFF
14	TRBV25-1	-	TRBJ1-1	CASSEVHGNTEAFF
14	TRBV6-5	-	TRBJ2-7	CASSYSHTTYEQYF
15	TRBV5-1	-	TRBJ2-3	CASSLWQGEADTQYF
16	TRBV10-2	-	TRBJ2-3	CASSPRLTLAKDTQYF
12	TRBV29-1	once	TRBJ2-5	CSSIGVTETQYF
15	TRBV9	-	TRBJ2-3	CASSPGTVGTDTQYF
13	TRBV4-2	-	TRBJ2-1	CASSPQGADEQFF
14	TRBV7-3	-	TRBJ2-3	CASSSQGGADTQYF
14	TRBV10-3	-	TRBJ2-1	CAISDSLSYNEQFF
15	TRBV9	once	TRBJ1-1	CASSGDAVPNTEAFF
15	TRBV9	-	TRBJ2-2	CASSVGGVNTGELFF
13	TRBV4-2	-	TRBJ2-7	CASSQQGAQEQYF
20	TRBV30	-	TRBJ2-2	CACPPPGLAGVRCSSGELFF
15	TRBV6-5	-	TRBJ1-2	CASSGQGGYSYGYTF